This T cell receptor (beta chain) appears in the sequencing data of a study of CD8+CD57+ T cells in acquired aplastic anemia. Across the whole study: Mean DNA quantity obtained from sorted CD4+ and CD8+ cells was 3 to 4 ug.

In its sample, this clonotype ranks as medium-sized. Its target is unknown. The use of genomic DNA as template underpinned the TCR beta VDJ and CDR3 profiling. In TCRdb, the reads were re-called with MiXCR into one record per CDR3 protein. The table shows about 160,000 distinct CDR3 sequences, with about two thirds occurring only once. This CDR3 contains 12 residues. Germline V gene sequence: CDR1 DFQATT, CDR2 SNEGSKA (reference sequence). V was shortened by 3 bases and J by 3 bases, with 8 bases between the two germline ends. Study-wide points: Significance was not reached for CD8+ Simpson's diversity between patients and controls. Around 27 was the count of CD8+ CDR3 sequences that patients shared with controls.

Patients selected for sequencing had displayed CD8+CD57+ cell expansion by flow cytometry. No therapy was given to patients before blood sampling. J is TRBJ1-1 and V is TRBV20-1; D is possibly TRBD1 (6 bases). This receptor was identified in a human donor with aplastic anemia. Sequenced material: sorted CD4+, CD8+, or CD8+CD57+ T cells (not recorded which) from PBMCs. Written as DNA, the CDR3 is TGCAGTGCTAGCCAGGGGCACACTGAAGCTTTCTTT. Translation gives CSASQGHTEAFF.